The 23 T cell receptor beta chains below all came from one sample that was sequenced in a study of Graves' ophthalmopathy and Graves' hyperthyroidism. TCR beta CDR3 regions were amplified from RNA transcripts. Following a first-round RT-PCR that used HTBI primers, a second-round multiplex PCR was carried out. TCRdb processed the multiplex PCR reads anew with MiXCR; each CDR3 protein has one entry. The repertoire has nearly 400,000 distinct CDR3 sequences, around 19% of them found once; the top ten carry about 1.4%. The specimen was peripheral blood. These receptors were obtained from a woman aged 18-30 years with Graves' ophthalmopathy.

This clonotype turned up a few times. V is TRBV24-1 and J is TRBJ2-7, with no clear D. Germline CDR1 and CDR2: KGHDR and SFDVKD. The CDR3 is 13 amino acids. The V end was cut by 4 bases, the J end by 0 bases, with 6 bases between. DNA of the CDR3: TGTGCCACCAGTGACCCCGCCTCCTACGAGCAGTACTTC. Its protein is CATSDPASYEQYF.

This clonotype was found many times. This chain connects TRBV7-8 to TRBJ2-7; D unclear. The CDR3 is 17 amino acids. V lost 0 bases and J lost 3, with 18 bases in between. From germline, CDR1 is SGHVS and CDR2 FQNEAQ. CDR3 sequence (DNA): TGTGCCAGCAGCTTAGCGATTATTGTGGGGTCCAACTACGAGCAGTACTTC. It yields the protein CASSLAIIVGSNYEQYF.

This chain joins TRBV12-3 or TRBV12-4 and TRBJ2-5; D gene ambiguous. Trimming left V 1 base short and J 10 bases short, with 13 bases between. CDR3 length: 13 amino acids. The CDR3 nucleotides read TGTGCCAGCAGTTTAGGGTCACGAGTGGACCAGTACTTC. It specifies CASSLGSRVDQYF.

This clonotype has ten or more counts. The chain combines TRBV6-2 or TRBV6-3 with TRBJ1-1, with 7 nucleotides matching TRBD1. CDR3 length: 14 amino acids. Germline lookup yields CDR1 MNHEY and CDR2 SVGEGT. The V gene end was trimmed by 5 bases and the J gene end by 1 base; junction bases not matched to a gene: 4. The CDR3 DNA sequence: TGTGCCAGCAGTAGGGGACAGACGAACACTGAAGCTTTCTTT. This encodes CASSRGQTNTEAFF.

This clonotype showed up many times. The rearrangement joins TRBV6-5 to TRBJ1-1, with D possibly matching TRBD1 (5 bases). Trimming cost V 2 bases and J 6 bases, with 13 bases left between them. From germline, CDR1 is MNHEY and CDR2 SVGAGI. The CDR3 totals 14 residues. CDR3: CASSYGSGDPEAFF. The DNA of the CDR3 is TGTGCCAGCAGTTACGGCTCCGGGGACCCTGAAGCTTTCTTT.

The table lists this clonotype with many counts. The chain couples TRBV6-2 or TRBV6-3 to TRBJ2-7; D is uncertain. Trimming removed 0 bases at V and 5 bases at J, with 26 bases between. The germline V gene encodes CDR1 MNHEY and CDR2 SVGEGT. The CDR3 spans 19 residues. The CDR3 sequence: CASSYSLSGKGSSVDEQYF. CDR3 sequence (DNA): TGTGCCAGCAGTTACTCCCTATCAGGAAAAGGATCCAGTGTGGACGAGCAGTACTTC.

In its sample, this clonotype was seen many times. The chain employs TRBV12-3 or TRBV12-4 and TRBJ2-7; the D gene is possibly TRBD1 (5 bases). The V end was cut by 10 bases, the J end by 5 bases, with 21 bases between. The CDR3 loop spans 14 amino acids. In DNA form, the CDR3 reads TGTGCCATCAACTTAGAAAACAGGAACAACGAGCAGTACTTC. This gives the protein CAINLENRNNEQYF.

This clonotype has a count of ten or more. This chain connects TRBV7-2 to TRBJ2-7; TRBD2 matches 7 bases. With 0 bases clipped from V and 3 bases from J, the junction kept 11 bases outside the gene matches. The germline V gene encodes CDR1 SGHTA and CDR2 FQGNSA. This CDR3 has 17 amino acids. For the CDR3, the DNA is TGTGCCAGCAGCTTAGCGCTCTTGGCGGGAGAGGTCTACGAGCAGTACTTC. Its protein product is CASSLALLAGEVYEQYF.

This clonotype came up many times. V usage is TRBV30 and J usage is TRBJ1-5; D is possibly TRBD1 (5 bases). Trimming stripped 2 bases from V and 7 bases from J, with 12 bases between. The CDR3 is 13 amino acids. CDR1 GTSNPN and CDR2 SVGIG come from the germline V gene (reference sequence). CDR3 sequence: CAWSPGPSQPQHF. CDR3 coding DNA: TGTGCCTGGAGTCCGGGGCCGAGCCAGCCCCAGCATTTT.

This clonotype was found many times. This sequence joins TRBV12-3 or TRBV12-4 and TRBJ1-3, with a tentative D call TRBD1 (5 bases). The CDR3 loop spans 14 amino acids. Trimming took off 4 bases at V and 9 bases at J, with 16 bases between the two ends. CDR3: CASSSDPLGRTIYF. The DNA for the CDR3 is TGTGCCAGCAGTTCCGACCCCTTGGGGCGCACCATATATTTT.

This clonotype was recorded many times. This sequence joins TRBV2 and TRBJ1-2, with D unresolved. Germline loops: CDR1 SNHLY, CDR2 FYNNEI. Between the trimmed V and J ends, which lost 6 bases and 4 bases, there was a span of 9 bases. The CDR3 runs to 12 residues. The CDR3 nucleotides are TGTGCCAGCAGCGCCGGGTTCTATGGCTACACCTTC. Residues: CASSAGFYGYTF. Filled out from reference TRBV2 and TRBJ1-2, the complete variable domain reads EPEVTQTPSHQVTQMGQEVILRCVPISNHLYFYWYRQILGQKVEFLVSFYNNEISEKSEIFDDQFSVERPDGSNFTLKIRSTKLEDSAMYFCASSAGFYGYTFGSGTRLTVV.

In its sample, this clonotype was seen many times. The rearrangement uses TRBV6-1 and TRBJ2-7; 11 bases are shared with TRBD1. Per germline, CDR1 MNHNS and CDR2 SASEGT. With 5 bases clipped from V and 6 bases from J, the junction kept 9 bases outside the gene matches. The CDR3 contains 15 residues. The CDR3, as DNA: TGTGCCAGCAGTAGAGCCCGGGACAGGGGGGTCGAGCAGTACTTC. Its protein product is CASSRARDRGVEQYF.

CDR3 sequence reads: CASSYLRQGTDEQYF. Written as DNA, the CDR3 is TGTGCCAGCAGTTACCTAAGACAGGGTACCGACGAGCAGTACTTC. The gene calls are TRBV6-2 or TRBV6-3 and TRBJ2-7; 7 bases align to TRBD1. The CDR3 runs 15 residues. After removal of 2 bases from V and 5 bases from J, the junction contained 9 bases not matched to a gene. The germline V gene encodes CDR1 MNHEY and CDR2 SVGEGT.

This clonotype was observed at least ten times. The DNA for the CDR3 is TGTGCCAGCAGTCCTCGCGGGGGAAGCTCCTACGAGCAGTACTTC. Its protein is CASSPRGGSSYEQYF. The gene calls are TRBV28 and TRBJ2-7, with 7 bases that match TRBD2. The CDR3 is 15 amino acids. V gave up 5 bases and J gave up 0 bases; unmatched junction bases: 7. Germline-derived CDR1 and CDR2 are MDHEN and SYDVKM.

This clonotype was counted between two and nine times. V usage is TRBV7-6 and J usage is TRBJ2-2; 7 bases match TRBD2. The CDR3 runs 17 residues. In germline, CDR1 is SGHVS, CDR2 FNYEAQ. V trimming: 5 bases; J trimming: 4 bases; junction bases outside the gene matches: 13. CDR3 residues: CASSRRRGREITGELFF. Here the CDR3 DNA reads TGTGCCAGCAGCCGCCGCCGAGGGAGGGAGATCACCGGGGAGCTGTTTTTT.

Many counts were recorded for this clonotype. The chain carries TRBV9 and TRBJ2-7; D not resolved. The length of the CDR3 is 14 residues. Trimming pared 0 bases from V and 3 bases from J, leaving 10 bases between. Germline loops: CDR1 SGDLS, CDR2 YYNGEE. CDR3 protein: CASSVDGTFYEQYF. DNA for the CDR3: TGTGCCAGCAGCGTAGACGGCACCTTCTACGAGCAGTACTTC.

In this sample, this clonotype turned up many times. The CDR3 bases are TGTGCCAGCAGCCAAGGAAAGGCTAGCGGGAACACCGGGGAGCTGTTTTTT. Translating gives CASSQGKASGNTGELFF. The chain combines TRBV4-2 with TRBJ2-2; 7 nucleotides align to TRBD2. This CDR3 has 17 amino acids. J was trimmed by 1 base and V by 1 base; bases with no gene match: 6. Germline loops: CDR1 LGHNA, CDR2 YNFKEQ.

This clonotype occurred once. This chain links TRBV11-3 with TRBJ2-5; D unclear. Trimming took off 4 bases at V and 2 bases at J, with 11 bases between the two ends. The CDR3 is made up of 14 amino acids. Germline V lookup: CDR1 SGHNT, CDR2 YENEEA. For the CDR3, the DNA is TGTGCCAGCAGCTCTCCCTCGGTACAAGAGACCCAGTACTTC. Amino acid sequence: CASSSPSVQETQYF.

This clonotype has at least ten counts. The genes are TRBV5-1 and TRBJ1-5; unclear D gene. The CDR3 is 15 amino acids. Trimming took off 4 bases at V and 0 bases at J, with 11 bases between the two ends. The V gene's germline CDR1 is SGHRS and CDR2 YFSETQ. The CDR3, as DNA: TGCGCCAGCAGCACCGACCCCTTTAGCAATCAGCCCCAGCATTTT. This sequence encodes CASSTDPFSNQPQHF.

V is TRBV6-2 or TRBV6-3 and J is TRBJ2-7, with D possibly matching TRBD2 (7 bases). Germline CDR1 MNHEY, CDR2 SVGEGT. The CDR3 length is 19 residues. Between the trimmed V and J ends, which lost 6 bases and 6 bases, there was a span of 33 bases. The CDR3 nucleotides read TGTGCCAGCAGCAACCTCCCCGGGACTGGCGGGAGCAGGGGAGCCGAGCAGTACTTC. Amino acid sequence: CASSNLPGTGGSRGAEQYF.

The V and J genes are TRBV6-2 or TRBV6-3 and TRBJ1-2, with 9 bases that match TRBD1. CDR3 length: 18 amino acids. The germline gives CDR1 MNHEY, CDR2 SVGEGT. With 6 bases clipped from V and 7 bases from J, the junction kept 21 bases outside the gene matches. The CDR3 DNA sequence: TGTGCCAGCAGCAAACCGGGACAGGGAGCGGGTGGTAGCCTTGGCTACACCTTC. Amino acid sequence: CASSKPGQGAGGSLGYTF.

This clonotype has at least ten counts. The chain is built from TRBV6-5 and TRBJ2-2; D might be TRBD1 (5 bases). Germline assignment: CDR1 MNHEY and CDR2 SVGAGI. V lost 4 bases and J 5 bases, leaving 20 bases between the germline ends. The CDR3 runs 17 residues. CDR3 sequence: CASSSRTLESGTGELFF. CDR3 sequence (DNA): TGTGCCAGCAGTTCCAGGACGCTGGAATCAGGGACCGGGGAGCTGTTTTTT.

The chain recombines TRBV6-1 with TRBJ2-7; TRBD1 aligns across 7 bases. This CDR3 spans 14 amino acids. CDR1 and CDR2 (germline): MNHNS, SASEGT. The V segment lost 8 bases and the J segment 6 bases; nucleotides outside the gene matches: 13. The CDR3 region is CASSPIGQAGEQYF. CDR3 coding DNA: TGTGCCAGCTCACCAATCGGACAGGCGGGCGAGCAGTACTTC.